These 11 T cell receptor beta chains originate from one sample sequenced in a study of cytomegalovirus exposure and HLA in healthy donors. With 60 Vbeta and 13 Jbeta primers, the PCR was carried out. Data came from immunoSEQ multiplex PCR; TCRdb stores just in-frame clones and leaves some out. The table includes nearly 200,000 clones, around 75% detected once. Input material: PBMCs. These receptors were obtained from a male donor in good health and CMV-seropositive.

DNA for the CDR3: TGTGCCAGCAGCTTAGCCCGGGGTGCTAATGAAAAACTGTTTTTT. It is translated as CASSLARGANEKLFF. The chain has TRBV11-2 and TRBJ1-4; D remains ambiguous. The V gene's germline CDR1 is SGHAT and CDR2 FQNNGV. V dropped 1 base and J dropped 3 bases, with 9 bases sitting between them. This CDR3 spans 15 amino acids. The full variable domain, rest sourced from reference TRBV11-2 and TRBJ1-4, is EAGVAQSPRYKIIEKRQSVAFWCNPISGHATLYWYQQILGQGPKLLIQFQNNGVVDDSQLPKDRFSAERLKGVDSTLKIQPAKLEDSAVYLCASSLARGANEKLFFGSGTQLSVL.

The gene calls are TRBV6-5 and TRBJ2-7, with D possibly matching TRBD1 (5 bases). The CDR3 loop spans 13 amino acids. Germline-derived CDR1 and CDR2 are MNHEY and SVGAGI. V lost 6 bases and J 6 bases, leaving 15 bases between the germline ends. The CDR3: CASRQPQGGEQYF. DNA of the CDR3: TGTGCCAGCAGACAACCTCAGGGTGGCGAGCAGTACTTC.

As concerns this clone: A junction boundary mismatches the germline segment, possibly from a read error. The rearrangement uses TRBV5-1 and TRBJ2-7, with a possible D match to TRBD1 (6 bases). The CDR3 is 14 amino acids. CDR1 SGHRS and CDR2 YFSETQ come from the germline V gene. The CDR3 here is CASSSSQGTYERYF. The CDR3 coding sequence is TGCGCCAGCAGCTCGTCACAGGGTACGTACGAGCGGTACTTC.

V is TRBV7-3 and J is TRBJ2-3; weak D call: TRBD2 (6 bases). The V end lost 2 bases, the J end lost 4 bases, and 13 bases lay between the germline ends. Germline V gene data show CDR1 as SGHTA and CDR2 as FQGTGA. This CDR3 region has 15 residues. The CDR3 reads CASSLAGSSADTQYF. The CDR3 nucleotides are TGTGCCAGCAGCTTAGCCGGGAGCAGCGCAGATACGCAGTATTTT.

In this sample, this clone turned up a few times. This chain joins TRBV21-1 and TRBJ2-7; the table calls TRBD2, which could not be checked here. TRBV21-1 constitutes a pseudogene. This CDR3 has 16 amino acids. The CDR3 coding sequence is TGTGCCATCCCATTGGGGGTACGGGAGGGCGGCGACGAGCAGTACTTC. Its translation: CAIPLGVREGGDEQYF.

The V call is TRBV11-3, the J call TRBJ2-2; D may be TRBD1 (5 bases). The CDR3 totals 14 residues. V shed 2 bases and J shed 6 bases, with 10 bases lying between them. Looked up from germline, CDR1 is SGHNT and CDR2 is YENEEA. CDR3 coding DNA: TGTGCCAGCAGCTTACCACAGGCGGCCGGGGAGCTGTTTTTT. Amino acids: CASSLPQAAGELFF.

V and J are TRBV9 and TRBJ2-7; D might be TRBD1 (5 bases). CDR1 SGDLS and CDR2 YYNGEE come from the germline V gene. CDR3 length equals 14 residues. V was shortened by 1 base and J by 2 bases, with 10 bases between the two germline ends. CDR3 residues: CASSVRQGPYEQYF. The CDR3 nucleotides are TGTGCCAGCAGCGTACGGCAGGGTCCCTACGAGCAGTACTTC.

The CDR3, as DNA: TGTGCCTGGAGTGGGGGACTAGCGGGACGTGAGCAGTACTTC. Its protein is CAWSGGLAGREQYF. V gene TRBV30 combines with J gene TRBJ2-7; 13 bases agree with TRBD2. Germline CDR1 reads GTSNPN; CDR2 reads SVGIG (reference sequence). V shed 1 base and J 7 bases; nucleotides not matched to a gene: 4. This CDR3 is 14 amino acids long.

The rearrangement joins TRBV20-1 to TRBJ2-7; D might be TRBD1 (7 bases). Germline V CDR1 and CDR2: DFQATT, SNEGSKA (reference sequence). Trimming left V 6 bases short and J 5 bases short, with 11 bases between. This CDR3 contains 11 residues. CDR3 DNA sequence: TGCAGTGCGGGAGGACAGGACGAGCAGTACTTC. This sequence encodes CSAGGQDEQYF.

This clone has a handful of counts. CDR3 protein: CAITNKPNEKLFF. CDR3 DNA: TGTGCCATCACCAACAAACCTAATGAAAAACTGTTTTTT. The chain combines TRBV10-3 with TRBJ1-4, with no clear D. V was shortened by 7 bases and J by 3 bases, with 9 bases between the two germline ends. Germline-derived CDR1 and CDR2 are ENHRY and SYGVKD. The CDR3 is 13 residues long.

V gene TRBV6-1 combines with J gene TRBJ1-2, with D perhaps matching TRBD1 (6 bases). CDR3 length equals 13 residues. Germline CDR1 reads MNHNS; CDR2 reads SASEGT. Deletions cut 9 bases from V and 8 bases from J, with 19 bases between. Here the CDR3 DNA reads TGTGCCAGTTCTAATGTGGGGGCAAGGGGCTACACCTTC. Translating gives CASSNVGARGYTF.